Presented here are 20 T cell receptor beta chains from one specimen sequenced in a study of control samples from healthy donors and cancer patients. Only in-frame clones appear in the TCRdb table, and some are missing; sequencing was by immunoSEQ multiplex PCR. Of about 110,000 clones in the sample, approximately 84% were seen once. Sample: blood. The receptors were gathered from a man between 18 and 29 years old in good health.

V usage is TRBV24-1 and J usage is TRBJ1-5; 8 nucleotides line up with TRBD1. Germline V lookup: CDR1 KGHDR, CDR2 SFDVKD. The CDR3 covers 16 residues. V was pared by 2 bases and J by 1 base, with 3 bases of the junction left unmatched. The CDR3, as DNA: TGTGCCACCAGTGATTCTCGACAGGGGAGCAATCAGCCCCAGCATTTT. It yields the protein CATSDSRQGSNQPQHF.

This clone was counted a few times. The chain couples TRBV4-1 to TRBJ1-1; D is undetermined. There are 17 residues in the CDR3. Trimming cost V 0 bases and J 4 bases, with 18 bases left between them. Germline V gene lookup returns CDR1 MGHRA and CDR2 YSYEKL. CDR3 residues: CASSQESAGRLVTEAFF. The CDR3 nucleotides are TGCGCCAGCAGCCAAGAGAGTGCGGGGAGGTTGGTCACTGAAGCTTTCTTT.

The chain is built from TRBV12-3 or TRBV12-4 and TRBJ1-2, with TRBD1 matching 8 bases. This CDR3 is built from 12 residues. Unmatched junction bases numbered 5, after V lost 6 bases and J lost 8 bases. The CDR3 nucleotides read TGTGCCAGCAGGCAGGGGGCACGAGGCTACACCTTC. As protein: CASRQGARGYTF.

This clone was found once. The CDR3 coding sequence is TGCGCCAGCATCCCAGAGAGCACAGATACGCAGTATTTT. This encodes CASIPESTDTQYF. The chain employs TRBV5-1 and TRBJ2-3; D unresolved. The CDR3 sequence is 13 residues long. Trimming left V 6 bases short and J 0 bases short, with 8 bases between. In germline, CDR1 is SGHRS, CDR2 YFSETQ.

The sample holds one count of this clone. The chain carries TRBV5-1 and TRBJ2-3, with TRBD2 matching 8 bases. Per germline, CDR1 SGHRS and CDR2 YFSETQ. The CDR3 sequence is 17 residues long. The trim removed 0 bases at V and 5 bases at J, leaving 11 bases unmatched. As DNA, the CDR3 is TGCGCCAGCAGCTTGGACGGCGGGGGGCGTCTCGGAGATACGCAGTATTTT. Translated: CASSLDGGGRLGDTQYF.

To note about this clone: A junction boundary mismatches the germline segment, possibly from a read error. The chain is built from TRBV7-2 and TRBJ1-1; D unresolved. The CDR3 extends over 13 amino acids. Germline assignment: CDR1 SGHTA and CDR2 FQGNSA. This chain's CDR3 is CASSFGMKTEAFF. CDR3 DNA: TGTGCCAGCAGCTTCGGGATGAAAACTGAAGCTTTCTTT.

This clone was detected only once. The genes are TRBV24-1 and TRBJ1-2, with TRBD1 matching over 7 bases. CDR1 and CDR2 (germline): KGHDR, SFDVKD. After removal of 7 bases from V and 0 bases from J, the junction contained 7 bases not matched to a gene. This CDR3 is 15 amino acids long. The CDR3 sequence is CATRDDREANYGYTF. The DNA for the CDR3 is TGTGCCACCAGGGACGACAGGGAAGCTAACTATGGCTACACCTTC.

The rearrangement uses TRBV6-6 and TRBJ2-7; tentative D call: TRBD1 (7 bases). V shed 10 bases and J shed 4 bases, with 11 bases lying between them. Germline lookup yields CDR1 MNHNY and CDR2 SVGAGI (reference sequence). This CDR3 region has 11 residues. CDR3 amino acids: CATQGGYEQYF. The CDR3 DNA follows: TGTGCCACCCAGGGGGGTTACGAGCAGTACTTC.

This chain uses TRBV9 with TRBJ1-6; D is undetermined. The CDR3 is made up of 15 amino acids. V was shortened by 3 bases and J by 4 bases, with 11 bases between the two germline ends. CDR1 is SGDLS, CDR2 YYNGEE, per germline. The CDR3 coding sequence is TGTGCCAGCAGCGGCACCGGGAATTATAATTCACCCCTCCACTTT. Encoded protein: CASSGTGNYNSPLHF.

This clone was detected once. In DNA form, the CDR3 reads TGTGCCAGCAGCTCAGCCCATCTGAACACTGAAGCTTTCTTT. Its translation: CASSSAHLNTEAFF. The rearrangement links TRBV14 to TRBJ1-1, with D unresolved. Germline assignment: CDR1 SGHDN and CDR2 FVKESK. Trimming took 5 bases from V and 0 from J, leaving 10 bases between them. There are 14 residues in the CDR3.

The gene calls are TRBV11-3 and TRBJ1-1; TRBD1 matches at 9 bases. The CDR3 spans 15 residues. V lost 4 bases, J lost 4 bases, and 7 bases stayed unmatched. From germline, CDR1 is SGHNT and CDR2 YENEEA. Here the CDR3 reads CASSSQGQGSTEAFF. CDR3 DNA sequence: TGTGCCAGCAGCTCCCAAGGACAGGGGAGCACTGAAGCTTTCTTT.

V and J are TRBV4-2 and TRBJ2-3, with TRBD1 identical over 9 bases. This CDR3 is 14 amino acids long. The V and J ends lost 4 bases and 6 bases, in that order; junction bases with no gene match: 5. Germline V gene sequence: CDR1 LGHNA, CDR2 YNFKEQ. This CDR3 reads CASSRNRGLDTQYF. The CDR3 region has the DNA TGTGCCAGCAGCCGGAACAGGGGGCTGGATACGCAGTATTTT.

V gene TRBV24-1 combines with J gene TRBJ2-2; the D gene is possibly TRBD1 (5 bases). CDR3 size: 14 residues. Germline V gene data show CDR1 as KGHDR and CDR2 as SFDVKD. V was cut by 1 base and J by 6 bases, with 8 bases left in between. The CDR3 protein is CATSDLGHPGELFF. CDR3 bases: TGTGCCACCAGTGATTTAGGACACCCCGGGGAGCTGTTTTTT.

The chain joins TRBV7-2 to TRBJ1-2, with D possibly matching TRBD1 (6 bases). Looked up from germline, CDR1 is SGHTA and CDR2 is FQGNSA. V lost 0 bases and J lost 1, with 15 bases in between. The CDR3 has 17 amino acids. CDR3 bases: TGTGCCAGCAGCTTAGCTAGGGGGGGGAGAAGTAACTATGGCTACACCTTC. This encodes CASSLARGGRSNYGYTF.

The V call is TRBV4-1, the J call TRBJ1-5; no clear D gene. The CDR3 spans 14 residues. CDR1 is MGHRA, CDR2 YSYEKL, per germline. V lost 1 base to trimming and J lost 5 bases, with 9 bases between them. The CDR3 protein is CASSQGLRDQPQHF. CDR3 coding DNA: TGCGCCAGCAGCCAAGGGCTACGGGATCAGCCCCAGCATTTT.

The rearrangement links TRBV6-5 to TRBJ2-5; D is undetermined. V was clipped by 4 bases and J by 1 base, with 7 bases between them. CDR1 and CDR2 (germline): MNHEY, SVGAGI. CDR3 length: 13 residues. The CDR3 nucleotides are TGTGCCAGCAGTTCTACACCCCAAGAGACCCAGTACTTC. It codes for CASSSTPQETQYF.

The gene calls are TRBV6-5 and TRBJ2-3; 7 positions match TRBD2. With 2 bases clipped from V and 0 bases from J, the junction kept 5 bases outside the gene matches. The CDR3 loop spans 16 amino acids. Germline V gives CDR1 MNHEY, CDR2 SVGAGI. This chain's CDR3 is CASSYTTGGSTDTQYF. In nucleotides, the CDR3 is TGTGCCAGCAGTTACACGACGGGGGGAAGCACAGATACGCAGTATTTT.

This chain joins TRBV5-1 and TRBJ2-2; 8 nucleotides match TRBD2. Germline trimming cut 6 bases from V and 0 bases from J; bases unmatched to any gene: 4. The CDR3 contains 15 residues. Germline lookup yields CDR1 SGHRS and CDR2 YFSETQ. The DNA for the CDR3 is TGCGCCAGCACCCTTAGCGGGGCGAACACCGGGGAGCTGTTTTTT. Protein product: CASTLSGANTGELFF.

This clone was counted a few times. The V and J genes are TRBV25-1 and TRBJ2-3, with 10 bases that match TRBD1. CDR3 length: 16 residues. J lost 3 bases, V lost 8 bases, and 11 bases had no gene match. Germline V gene data show CDR1 as MGHDK and CDR2 as SYGVNS. The CDR3: CASLASGTGVTDTQYF. DNA for the CDR3: TGTGCCAGCCTCGCCTCCGGGACAGGGGTAACAGATACGCAGTATTTT.

V gene TRBV10-1 combines with J gene TRBJ2-7; no definite D call. Germline V CDR1 and CDR2: WNHNN, SYGVQD (reference sequence). V lost 5 bases and J 4 bases, leaving 6 bases between the germline ends. This CDR3 is 11 amino acids long. The CDR3 bases are TGCGCCAGCAGTTTCAAGTACGAGCAGTACTTC. It encodes CASSFKYEQYF.